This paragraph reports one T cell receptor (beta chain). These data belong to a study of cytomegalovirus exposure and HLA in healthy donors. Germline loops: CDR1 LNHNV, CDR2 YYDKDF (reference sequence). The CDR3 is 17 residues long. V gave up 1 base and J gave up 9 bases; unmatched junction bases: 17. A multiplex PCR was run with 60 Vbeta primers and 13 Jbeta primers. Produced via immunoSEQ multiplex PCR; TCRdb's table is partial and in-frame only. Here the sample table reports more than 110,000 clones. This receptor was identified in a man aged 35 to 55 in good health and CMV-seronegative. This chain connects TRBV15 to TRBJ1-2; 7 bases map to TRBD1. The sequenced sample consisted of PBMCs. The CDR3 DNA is TGTGCCACCAGCAGAGTGAGGGGGCGGGGGGCGAGTGATAGCTACACCTTC. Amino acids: CATSRVRGRGASDSYTF.